This TCR beta chain is from a study of blood T cell repertoires in COVID-19. Study-wide context: The cDNA or gDNA used as material had been derived from T cells, B-cell-depleted T cells, or PBMCs.

Recovered Cohort 3 donors showed two negative PCRs, clearance, or symptom resolution. Germline V CDR1 and CDR2: MGHRA, YSYEKL. The CDR3 consists of 14 residues. Trimming pared 2 bases from V and 9 bases from J, leaving 14 bases between. As processed by the authors: Estimated nucleated cell counts came from reference gene primer amplification. TCRdb's copy holds only in-frame clones and misses some; the assay was immunoSEQ multiplex PCR. V, J and clone size derive from that table, while D and trimming were established from the DNA sequence. The sample includes about 360,000 clones, more than 70% of them seen just once.

This receptor was obtained from a young man who had recovered from COVID-19. Source material: PBMCs or T cells enriched from blood (not recorded which). V and J are TRBV4-1 and TRBJ1-5; D uncertain. The CDR3 bases are TGCGCCAGCAGCCAACCGACCGGGAGTGGGCCCCAGCATTTT. As protein: CASSQPTGSGPQHF.